Reported below is one T cell receptor beta chain. The data originate from a study of blood T cell repertoires in COVID-19. As for the study in general: Italy, Spain and the United States were the sources of the convalescent and acute COVID-19 samples.

In the original workflow: Scientists estimated how many nucleated cells there were by amplifying reference gene primers. Repertoires were generated with immunoSEQ multiplex PCR, while TCRdb's copy carries only in-frame clones and drops some. Clonal size and the V and J genes are those of that table, whereas D and trimming came from the DNA. The table has 95,000 to 100,000 clones, 80% to 90% seen once. The Seattle patients, enrolled during active infection, were followed longitudinally. The CDR3 covers 13 residues. Germline CDR1 is LNHNV and CDR2 is YYDKDF (reference sequence). The V end lost 1 base, the J end lost 5 bases, and 8 bases lay between the germline ends.

The TCR was taken from a human donor with COVID-19, enrolled during active disease. The donor label of this sample is uncertain. What was sequenced was peripheral blood. The V call is TRBV15, the J call TRBJ1-2; no definite D call. For the CDR3, the DNA is TGTGCCACCAGCAGAGGGCAGGTTTATGGCTACACCTTC. Its protein is CATSRGQVYGYTF.